The T cell receptor beta chain under discussion was sequenced for a study of blood T cell repertoires in COVID-19. Study-level background: Sources were T cells, B-cell-depleted T cells, or PBMCs; the material itself was cDNA or gDNA.

The germline CDR1 and CDR2 sequences are LGHNA and YSLEER. The CDR3 consists of 15 residues. Trimming took off 2 bases at V and 4 bases at J, with 14 bases between the two ends. Clones were read by immunoSEQ multiplex PCR, and TCRdb kept only the in-frame ones, dropping some. The sample includes around 93,000 clones, about four fifths seen only once; the top ten take roughly 18%. The receptor comes from a man older than 75 with acute or convalescent COVID-19. V usage is TRBV4-3 and J usage is TRBJ1-1; TRBD1 might be the D (5 bases). Sequenced input: peripheral blood. CDR3 coding DNA: TGCGCCAGCAGCCAATCCGCAGGGTTGGCCACTGAAGCTTTCTTT. Its translation: CASSQSAGLATEAFF.